The rows below give T cell receptor beta chains drawn from one sample of a study of blood T cells in healthy people across ages. In TCRdb, the 5' RACE reads were re-called with MiXCR into one record per CDR3 protein. The sample includes hundreds of thousands of distinct CDR3 sequences, about 24% seen only once; the top ten take just over 8.5%. These same records also appear under a second study, on T cells of mothers and their children.

The sample was blood. The receptors were gathered from a boy aged 10-17 years in good health. Both conserved end residues are part of each CDR3.

v_call,j_call,cdr3_aa
TRBV2,TRBJ1-2,CASSELELEGYTF
TRBV24-1,TRBJ2-3,CATSDTSTTFRDTSTDTQYF
TRBV4-3,TRBJ2-7,CASSQVRGQNVYEQYF
TRBV6-1,TRBJ1-1,CASSAGTGGFSEAFF
TRBV27,TRBJ2-1,CASKPRTPTSGRNNEQFF
TRBV5-1,TRBJ2-5,CASSPGTHETQYF
TRBV27,TRBJ1-4,CASSPRSVGWDFEKLFF
TRBV29-1,TRBJ2-1,CSVETWSSYNEQFF
TRBV14,TRBJ1-4,CASSQRREKLFF
TRBV4-3,TRBJ1-2,CASSPFDMNNYGYTF
TRBV14,TRBJ1-1,CASSQGGWTEAFF
TRBV10-3,TRBJ2-7,CAISEGTGFSYEQYF
TRBV10-2,TRBJ2-2,CASSEVLPLRDTGELFF
TRBV28,TRBJ2-3,CASSSRTSGRAIDTQYF
TRBV6-5,TRBJ2-7,CASSYTGENEQYF
TRBV10-3,TRBJ2-7,CAISGGGPSGRSEQYF
TRBV2,TRBJ1-2,CASSEARSNYGYTF
TRBV7-2,TRBJ2-2,CASSLVGGVNTGELFF
TRBV29-1,TRBJ1-5,CSAEGEGGQPQHF
TRBV4-1,TRBJ1-5,CASSQGGRGTSNQPQHF
TRBV20-1,TRBJ2-7,CSARNTTGFSYEQYF
TRBV6-5,TRBJ2-6,CASSYPGANVLTF
TRBV11-2,TRBJ2-3,CASSSFASTDTQYF
TRBV18,NA,CASSPLGRDGNNEQFF
TRBV4-1,TRBJ2-1,CASSQKGAGGYEQFF
TRBV20-1,TRBJ2-7,CSARPRSSYEQYF
TRBV25-1,TRBJ2-1,CASSETGTENYNEQFF
TRBV11-2,TRBJ2-3,CASSLLGWGDKKNTQYF
TRBV7-7,TRBJ2-1,CASSPGTSAYNEQFF
TRBV7-2,TRBJ2-5,CASSPGLAGDLRETQYF
TRBV14,TRBJ2-5,CASSHSHWGLEETQYF
TRBV6-5,TRBJ2-3,CASRATRSTDTQYF
TRBV24-1,TRBJ2-5,CATSDFTSGEETQYF
TRBV7-9,TRBJ2-3,CASSQPDGRAPDTQYF
TRBV5-1,TRBJ2-3,CASSLAVTGAGDTQYF
TRBV4-3,TRBJ1-2,CAGSPTTGVYGYTF
TRBV4-1,TRBJ2-5,CASSLTSGSRWQETQYF
TRBV20-1,TRBJ2-7,CSARDPPSLYEQYF
TRBV4-2,TRBJ2-1,CASSPGTGGFEQFF
TRBV11-2,TRBJ2-2,CASTEAMVAGELFF
TRBV4-1,TRBJ2-6,CASSSAGGASGANVLTF
TRBV3-1,TRBJ1-2,CASSQDRGRHYGYTF
TRBV6-5,TRBJ2-7,CASSYNIETAYEQYF